This note documents a single T cell receptor beta chain sequence. The table lists this clonotype with many counts. Its binding antigen is unknown. No quality values exist for individual bases; no much larger clone is one base distant. This entry comes from a study of low-dose radiotherapy and immunotherapy resistance in tumors (dated by TCRdb to the early 2020s). Regarding the complete study: Cohort 1 received 0.5 Gy per fraction every 2 weeks, with a prescribed total PTV dose of 6.5 Gy. In Cohort 2, 1 Gy per fraction was delivered every two weeks, for a total of 13 Gy over 26 weeks. Patients were given nivolumab as a 240 mg flat dose every two weeks and ipilimumab at 1 mg/kg every six weeks, with both drugs delivered intravenously. Cyclophosphamide 200 mg/m2 was administered intravenously every two weeks, one day before each radiation and immunotherapy administration. Starting on cycle 1 day 1, patients took 300 mg of aspirin by mouth once daily for four cycles. The trial did not randomize participants into treatment groups. Eight patients were included in the translational analysis: three from the first dose cohort and the first five from the second dose cohort.

V gives up 4 bases and J gives up 1 base, and the segment between their germline ends measures 9 bases. From its cysteine to its phenylalanine, the CDR3 spans 14 amino acids. This entry keeps only the CDR3 DNA: 42 bases, framed from base 1. CDR1 and CDR2 are read off the germline V gene as SGHDN and FVKESK. The run used an Illumina HiSeq 2500. To make first-strand cDNA, Superscript III was used along with a set of TRAV- and TRBV-specific primers so that both the TCRalpha and TCRbeta chains were covered. TCRs were amplified with Phusion for 20 to 25 PCR cycles, with a constant-region primer paired with the adapter attached to the V primers. The MessageAmp II aRNA Amplification Kit was used to amplify the isolated mRNA, with in vitro transcription run for under 20 hours at 37 degrees C. mRNA for TCR sequencing was isolated with the Dynabeads mRNA DIRECT Purification Kit. Indexed Illumina adapters were added in a second Phusion PCR of approximately 25 cycles, after which AMPure XP beads were used to purify the products. The paper's data handling went like this. Custom Perl scripts were used to pool TCR sequences that encoded the same protein, to remove out-of-frame sequences, and to calculate the abundance of each clonotype. Any TCR sequence supported by only a single read was excluded from analysis. Shannon entropy, Gini index, clonality, richness, and the frequency of TCRs shared between repertoires were included as repertoire metrics. TCRdb trimmed public reads at Q25 via fastp, called clones via MiXCR and kept in-frame beta chains. Each CDR3 protein appears once, grouped with its most common genes and DNA. TCRdb assigned the V and J calls; the authors' analysis was not used. The sample includes 80,000 or so distinct CDR3 sequences, with 15% to 20% observed a single time. The ten largest clonotypes hold 1.1% to 1.5% of the sample.

The label giving this sample's time point can be read as: after trial treatment. The sample's treatment or condition label is to be understood as: LDRT plus nivolumab, ipilimumab, low-dose cyclophosphamide and aspirin (RACIN trial). The donors took part in RACIN, a single-arm, phase I, dose-escalation trial that combined nivolumab, ipilimumab, aspirin, low-dose cyclophosphamide and low-dose radiotherapy. Patients with advanced, TIL-negative solid tumors were considered eligible. This specimen was PBMCs, taken after low-dose radiotherapy plus immunotherapy. The chain couples TRBV14 to TRBJ2-3, with no reliable assignment of the D segment. The clonotype originates from a male donor with prostate cancer. The CDR3 protein: CASSRQTGTDTQYF. The bases are TGTGCCAGCAGCCGGCAAACTGGCACAGATACGCAGTATTTT.